This is a list of T cell receptor beta chains from one sample in a study of cytomegalovirus exposure and HLA in healthy donors. The method was immunoSEQ multiplex PCR; TCRdb's version includes in-frame clones alone and lacks a portion of them. Of under 150,000 clones listed, roughly 80% were seen once; the top ten hold roughly 1%. The sample consisted of PBMCs. All receptors come from an older woman in good health and CMV-seronegative. Each CDR3 is given with its conserved first and last residue. The D gene is left open where the match is weak. Clone size, where shown, is once, few, many, or a class for clones that have expanded.

v_gene	abundance	d_gene	j_gene	CDR3nt	CDR3aa
TRBV6-1	.	.	TRBJ2-7	TGTGCCAGCAGGGAACTAAAAACCCCCTCCTACGAGCAGTACTTC	CASRELKTPSYEQYF
TRBV28	few	TRBD1	TRBJ1-1	TGTGCCAGCAGACTCGACAGGGTGAACACTGAAGCTTTCTTT	CASRLDRVNTEAFF
TRBV11-2	.	.	TRBJ2-7	TGTGCCAGCAGCTTAATCGTGCTAACCTACGAGCAGTACTTC	CASSLIVLTYEQYF
TRBV6-1	few	TRBD1	TRBJ1-1	TGTGCCAGCAGTGGAAACAGGGGGCGGGTCACTGAAGCTTTCTTT	CASSGNRGRVTEAFF
TRBV11-2	.	.	TRBJ2-2	TGTGCCAGCAGACCCAACTCAGGGTGGGAGCTGTTTTTT	CASRPNSGWELFF
TRBV9	.	.	TRBJ2-3	TGTGCCAGCAGCGCGCAGGGTAGAGATACGCAGTATTTT	CASSAQGRDTQYF
TRBV28	few	.	TRBJ2-1	TGTGCCAGCAACGTTATGCGCCCCGGTTCGGCGGGGAACAATGAGCAGTTCTTC	CASNVMRPGSAGNNEQFF
TRBV7-2	.	.	TRBJ2-1	TGTGCCAGCAGCTCCGACCGGGGTGTGTCCCATGAGCAGTTCTTC	CASSSDRGVSHEQFF
TRBV28	.	TRBD1	TRBJ2-7	TGTGCCAGCAGTTTAAGCACAGGGGATGAGGATTCCTACGAGCAGTACTTC	CASSLSTGDEDSYEQYF
TRBV30	.	.	TRBJ2-7	TGTGCCTCCGGGAGGGGGCTCGAGCAGTACTTC	CASGRGLEQYF
TRBV11-3	few	.	TRBJ2-3	TGTGCCAGCAGCTTAGCCCCCTCTAGCACAGATACGCAGTATTTT	CASSLAPSSTDTQYF
TRBV7-3	.	TRBD2	TRBJ2-7	TGTGCCAGCAGTCCCCGGGGAGGGACGTACTACGAGCAGTACTTC	CASSPRGGTYYEQYF